The 2 T cell receptor beta chains listed next were all sequenced from one sample in a study of identical twins. TCRdb ran MiXCR on the 5' RACE reads and lists one entry per CDR3 protein. Counted here are 690,000 or so distinct CDR3 sequences, around 8.6% occurring once; the ten biggest clones make up 0.75% to 1%. This same sample was also part of a study on yellow fever vaccine responses in identical twins.

Sequenced input: PBMCs. These receptors were collected from a woman under 30 in good health.

This clonotype has a count of ten or more. As DNA, the CDR3 is TGTGCCAGCAGTTACTTGGACAGGGTATACGAGCAGTACTTC. It encodes CASSYLDRVYEQYF. This chain connects TRBV6-5 to TRBJ2-7; 8 bases line up with TRBD1. Losses at the gene ends were 1 base for V and 4 bases for J; bases not matched to a gene: 3. CDR3 length: 14 residues. Germline CDR1 and CDR2: MNHEY and SVGAGI.

This clonotype was counted only a few times. V and J are TRBV7-6 and TRBJ2-1; D perhaps matches TRBD1 (5 bases). Germline CDR1 is SGHVS and CDR2 is FNYEAQ. V lost 4 bases, J lost 2 bases, and 15 bases lay in between. The CDR3 has 16 residues. The CDR3 region is CASSSQTASTYNEQFF. DNA for the CDR3: TGTGCCAGCAGCTCGCAGACAGCCTCCACCTACAATGAGCAGTTCTTC.